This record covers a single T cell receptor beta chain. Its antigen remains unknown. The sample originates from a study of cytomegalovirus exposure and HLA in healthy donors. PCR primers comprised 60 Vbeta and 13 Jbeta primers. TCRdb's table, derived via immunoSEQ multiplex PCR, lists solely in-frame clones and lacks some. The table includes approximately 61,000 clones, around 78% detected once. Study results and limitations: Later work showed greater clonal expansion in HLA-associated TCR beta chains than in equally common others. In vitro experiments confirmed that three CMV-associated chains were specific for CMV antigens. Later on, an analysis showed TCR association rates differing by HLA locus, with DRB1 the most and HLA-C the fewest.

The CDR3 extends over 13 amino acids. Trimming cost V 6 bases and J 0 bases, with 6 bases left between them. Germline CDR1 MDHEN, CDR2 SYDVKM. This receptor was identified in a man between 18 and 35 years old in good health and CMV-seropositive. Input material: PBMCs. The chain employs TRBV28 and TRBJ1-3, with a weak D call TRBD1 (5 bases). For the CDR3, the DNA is TGTGCCAGCAGCGACAGCTCTGGAAACACCATATATTTT. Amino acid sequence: CASSDSSGNTIYF.